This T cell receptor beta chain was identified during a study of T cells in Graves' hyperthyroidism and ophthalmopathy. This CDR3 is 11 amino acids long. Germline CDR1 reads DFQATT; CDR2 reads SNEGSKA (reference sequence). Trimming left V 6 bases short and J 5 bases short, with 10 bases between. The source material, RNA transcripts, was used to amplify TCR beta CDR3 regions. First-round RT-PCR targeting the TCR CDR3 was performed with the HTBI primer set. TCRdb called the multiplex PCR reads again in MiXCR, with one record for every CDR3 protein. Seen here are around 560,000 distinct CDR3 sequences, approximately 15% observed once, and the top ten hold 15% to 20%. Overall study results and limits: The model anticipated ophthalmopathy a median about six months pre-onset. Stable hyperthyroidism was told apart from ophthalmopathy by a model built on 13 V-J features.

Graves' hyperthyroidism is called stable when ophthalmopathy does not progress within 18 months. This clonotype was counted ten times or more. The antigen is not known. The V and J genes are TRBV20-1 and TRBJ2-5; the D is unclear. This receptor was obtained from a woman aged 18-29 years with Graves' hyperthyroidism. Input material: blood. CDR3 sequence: CSATALETQYF. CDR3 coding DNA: TGCAGTGCAACGGCATTGGAGACCCAGTACTTC.